The clone carrying this T cell receptor (beta chain) was recorded at least ten times. The antigen is unknown. This specimen belongs to a study of T-cell reconstitution after alpha-beta-depleted transplantation in children. Whole-study findings and limits: TCRbeta diversity was high at day 60 in some patients (a result of surviving recipient T cells and thymic progenitors). After transplant, at about two months, alpha-beta T cells were reportedly derived from several hundred expanded graft clones.

Per the germline V gene, CDR1 is MNHNS and CDR2 is SASEGT. The CDR3 extends over 14 amino acids. The V segment lost 6 bases and the J segment 5 bases; nucleotides outside the gene matches: 4. Unique molecular identifiers were incorporated during preparation of the TCRbeta library. TCRdb fed the PCR reads into MiXCR, producing one record per CDR3 protein. The table includes about 980,000 distinct CDR3 sequences, roughly 29% detected once. This specimen was PBMCs, mostly from graft donor cells, taken 360 days after TCRalphabeta/CD19-depleted stem cell transplant. This sequence originates from a boy under three years old who had a stem cell transplant for SCID, so the T cells may come from the graft donor. The genes are TRBV6-1 and TRBJ2-3, with 11 bases that match TRBD2. The chain's CDR3 is CASRRLAGGDTQYF. The CDR3 DNA follows: TGTGCCAGCAGGCGCCTAGCGGGGGGAGATACGCAGTATTTT.